Each of the 17 T cell receptor beta chains below was sequenced from the same sample in a study of control samples from healthy donors and cancer patients. This table comes from immunoSEQ multiplex PCR, and its TCRdb copy is limited to in-frame clones, with some not included. Found here are under 200,000 clones, approximately 94% of them singletons; the top ten hold 8.5%. The sequenced sample consisted of blood. All receptors derive from a middle-aged woman in good health.

This sequence joins TRBV3-1 (or the pseudogene TRBV3-2) and TRBJ1-2; D uncertain. Germline V gene data show CDR1 as LGHDT and CDR2 as YNNKEL (reference sequence). Deletions cut 0 bases from V and 4 bases from J, with 15 bases between. The CDR3 sequence is 16 residues long. The CDR3 loop reads CASSQDWAGYGYGYTF. The CDR3 DNA sequence: TGTGCCAGCAGCCAAGATTGGGCCGGGTATGGCTATGGCTACACCTTC.

This sequence joins TRBV5-1 and TRBJ1-3; 7 nucleotides match TRBD1. The CDR3 sequence is 13 residues long. V shed 7 bases, J shed 3 bases, and the junction held 4 bases outside the gene matches. CDR1 and CDR2 from the germline V gene are SGHRS and YFSETQ. CDR3 sequence: CASRQGDGNTIYF. The CDR3 bases are TGCGCCAGCCGACAGGGCGATGGAAACACCATATATTTT. Supplemented by reference TRBV5-1 and TRBJ1-3, the full variable domain reads KAGVTQTPRYLIKTRGQQVTLSCSPISGHRSVSWYQQTPGQGLQFLFEYFSETQRNKGNFPGRFSGRQFSNSRSEMNVSTLELGDSALYLCASRQGDGNTIYFGEGSWLTVV.

CDR3 sequence reads: CAISGRRSSTDTQYF. CDR3 coding DNA: TGTGCCATCAGTGGTCGGCGGTCTAGCACAGATACGCAGTATTTT. The chain has TRBV10-3 and TRBJ2-3; no definite D call. Trimming removed 4 bases from V and 0 bases from J, with 11 bases in between. Germline V CDR1 and CDR2: ENHRY, SYGVKD. This CDR3 is built from 15 residues.

This clone was seen only once. The V call is TRBV5-5, the J call TRBJ1-2; tentatively, D is TRBD1 (5 bases). The germline V gene encodes CDR1 SGHKS and CDR2 YYEKEE (reference sequence). Trimming took off 0 bases at V and 4 bases at J, with 13 bases between the two ends. CDR3 size: 15 residues. The CDR3 sequence is CASSLGLQAFYGYTF. The CDR3 bases are TGTGCCAGCAGCTTGGGCCTACAGGCTTTCTATGGCTACACCTTC.

The chain has TRBV19 and TRBJ1-1; D is perhaps TRBD1 (5 bases). CDR1 is LNHDA, CDR2 SQIVND, per germline (reference sequence). The CDR3 is made up of 15 amino acids. The V end lost 2 bases, the J end lost 1 base, and 11 bases lay between the germline ends. CDR3 sequence: CASSIRGDGNTEAFF. In DNA, the CDR3 is TGTGCCAGTAGTATACGGGGGGACGGGAACACTGAAGCTTTCTTT.

The sample holds a few counts of this clone. This chain links TRBV7-6 with TRBJ1-4; D is ambiguous. The V gene's germline CDR1 is SGHVS and CDR2 FNYEAQ. Trimming took off 3 bases at V and 8 bases at J, with 7 bases between the two ends. The CDR3 runs to 12 residues. CDR3 region: CASSFPGEKLFF. As DNA, the CDR3 is TGTGCCAGCAGCTTCCCGGGCGAAAAACTGTTTTTT. Looking up the rest from reference TRBV7-6 and TRBJ1-4 gives the full variable domain: GAGVSQSPRYKVTKRGQDVALRCDPISGHVSLYWYRQALGQGPEFLTYFNYEAQQDKSGLPNDRFSAERPEGSISTLTIQRTEQRDSAMYRCASSFPGEKLFFGSGTQLSVL.

The J gene is TRBJ2-7, the V gene TRBV13; 8 bases match TRBD2. The CDR3 is 15 residues long. With V trimmed by 6 bases and J by 0 bases, 7 bases remained unmatched. In germline, CDR1 is PRHDT, CDR2 FYEKMQ (reference sequence). The CDR3 spells CASSPSGFVSYEQYF. CDR3 DNA sequence: TGTGCCAGCAGTCCTAGCGGGTTCGTCTCCTACGAGCAGTACTTC.

The rearrangement joins TRBV21-1 to TRBJ1-5. TRBV21-1 is marked as a pseudogene. The CDR3 is made up of 11 amino acids. The CDR3 bases are TGTGCCAGCAGCACCTATCAGCCCCAGCATTTT. Its translation is CASSTYQPQHF.

This rearrangement joins TRBV30 to TRBJ2-1, with D possibly matching TRBD2 (5 bases). Trimming took off 3 bases at V and 12 bases at J, with 15 bases between the two ends. CDR3 length: 12 amino acids. The germline CDR1 and CDR2 sequences are GTSNPN and SVGIG (reference sequence). The DNA of the CDR3 is TGTGCCTGGAGACTGAGCGGCGGCGGGCAGTTCTTC. It specifies CAWRLSGGGQFF. The full variable domain, in which reference TRBV30 and TRBJ2-1 provide the parts outside the CDR3, is SQTIHQWPATLVQPVGSPLSLECTVEGTSNPNLYWYRQAAGRGLQLLFYSVGIGQISSEVPQNLSASRPQDRQFILSSKKLLLSDSGFYLCAWRLSGGGQFFGPGTRLTVL.

This rearrangement joins TRBV3-1 (or the pseudogene TRBV3-2) to TRBJ1-6, with no clear D. Germline V gives CDR1 LGHDT, CDR2 YNNKEL (reference sequence). CDR3 length equals 16 residues. V was trimmed by 5 bases and J by 2 bases, leaving 13 bases between them. The CDR3 region has the DNA TGTGCCAGCAGCGCGGTGGAGGGTACCTATAATTCACCCCTCCACTTT. Translated: CASSAVEGTYNSPLHF.

The sample holds one count of this clone. This chain connects TRBV4-3 to TRBJ1-6, with a tentative D call TRBD1 (5 bases). Germline CDR1 LGHNA, CDR2 YSLEER. Trimming pared 0 bases from V and 6 bases from J, leaving 6 bases between. The CDR3 is made up of 14 amino acids. The CDR3 loop reads CASSQDGGNSPLHF. The CDR3, as DNA: TGCGCCAGCAGCCAAGATGGGGGTAATTCACCCCTCCACTTT.

This sequence joins TRBV6-5 and TRBJ2-7, with D possibly being TRBD1 (5 bases). This CDR3 region has 12 residues. V lost 8 bases to trimming and J lost 2 bases, with 10 bases between them. From germline, CDR1 is MNHEY and CDR2 SVGAGI. This chain's CDR3 is CASQGSTYEQYF. For the CDR3, the DNA is TGTGCCAGCCAGGGTTCGACCTACGAGCAGTACTTC.

This chain connects TRBV19 to TRBJ2-2; D is uncertain. Between the trimmed V and J ends, which lost 8 bases and 0 bases, there was a span of 10 bases. Germline V gene sequence: CDR1 LNHDA, CDR2 SQIVND (reference sequence). CDR3 length: 14 residues. As DNA, the CDR3 is TGTGCCAGTTTATCCCGAACGAACACCGGGGAGCTGTTTTTT. Amino acid sequence: CASLSRTNTGELFF.

The rearrangement links TRBV7-9 to TRBJ1-2; a possible D gene is TRBD1 (5 bases). Deletions cut 4 bases from V and 7 bases from J, with 19 bases between. The germline V gene has CDR1 SEHNR and CDR2 FQNEAQ (reference sequence). CDR3 length: 15 amino acids. The CDR3 nucleotides are TGTGCCAGCAGCTGGACCTCCGGGACCGGTGGTGGCTACACCTTC. Translation gives CASSWTSGTGGGYTF.

The chain uses TRBV7-9 and TRBJ1-6; 7 bases are shared with TRBD1. CDR3 length: 15 residues. Germline lookup yields CDR1 SEHNR and CDR2 FQNEAQ (reference sequence). The V segment lost 5 bases and the J segment 7 bases; nucleotides outside the gene matches: 8. The CDR3 here is CASSHRTGGNSPLHF. The CDR3 DNA sequence: TGTGCCAGCAGCCACCGGACAGGCGGAAATTCACCCCTCCACTTT.

This clone was detected once. The chain links TRBV7-7 to TRBJ2-2, with D tentatively TRBD2 (6 bases). Germline V gene data show CDR1 as SSHAT and CDR2 as FNYEAQ (reference sequence). Trimming left V 3 bases short and J 4 bases short, with 15 bases between. This CDR3 has 16 residues. This chain's CDR3 is CASSLARGSSTGELFF. As DNA, the CDR3 is TGTGCCAGCAGCTTGGCTCGGGGGTCGAGCACCGGGGAGCTGTTTTTT. The whole variable domain, filled in from reference TRBV7-7 and TRBJ2-2, reads GAGVSQSPRYKVTKRGQDVTLRCDPISSHATLYWYQQALGQGPEFLTYFNYEAQPDKSGLPSDRFSAERPEGSISTLTIQRTEQRDSAMYRCASSLARGSSTGELFFGEGSRLTVL.

The table lists this clone with a count of one. The chain has TRBV9 and TRBJ2-3, with 8 bases fitting TRBD2. The CDR3 is 14 residues long. Per the germline V gene, CDR1 is SGDLS and CDR2 is YYNGEE. V trimming: 2 bases; J trimming: 4 bases; junction bases outside the gene matches: 3. This CDR3 is CASSVATSADTQYF. The CDR3, as DNA: TGTGCCAGCAGCGTGGCGACTAGCGCAGATACGCAGTATTTT. The whole variable domain, filled in from reference TRBV9 and TRBJ2-3, reads DSGVTQTPKHLITATGQRVTLRCSPRSGDLSVYWYQQSLDQGLQFLIQYYNGEERAKGNILERFSAQQFPDLHSELNLSSLELGDSALYFCASSVATSADTQYFGPGTRLTVL.